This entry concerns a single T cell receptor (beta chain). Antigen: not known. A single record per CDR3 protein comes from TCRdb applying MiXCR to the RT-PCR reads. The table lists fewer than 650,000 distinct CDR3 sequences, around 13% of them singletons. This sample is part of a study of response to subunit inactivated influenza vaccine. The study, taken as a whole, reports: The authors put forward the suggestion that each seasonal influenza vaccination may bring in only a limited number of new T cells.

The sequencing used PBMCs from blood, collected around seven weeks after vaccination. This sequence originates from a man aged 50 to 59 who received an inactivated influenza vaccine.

CDR3 sequence: CASSLSGTLGAYEQYF. DNA of the CDR3: TGTGCCAGCAGCTTAAGTGGGACCCTGGGGGCCTACGAGCAGTACTTC. The chain carries TRBV7-6 and TRBJ2-7; D is perhaps TRBD1 or TRBD2 (5 bases each). CDR3 length equals 16 residues. Germline CDR1 and CDR2: SGHVS and FNYEAQ. V was trimmed by 2 bases and J by 2 bases, leaving 16 bases between them. Full variable domain (outside the CDR3, taken from reference TRBV7-6 and TRBJ2-7): GAGVSQSPRYKVTKRGQDVALRCDPISGHVSLYWYRQALGQGPEFLTYFNYEAQQDKSGLPNDRFSAERPEGSISTLTIQRTEQRDSAMYRCASSLSGTLGAYEQYFGPGTRLTVT.